The 15 T cell receptor beta chains below come from one sample, sequenced in a study of T-cell memory formation after mild COVID-19. TCRdb re-analysed the 5' RACE reads in MiXCR, keeping a single row per CDR3 protein. Of about 320,000 distinct CDR3 sequences in the sample, 13% to 15% were seen once. Sequencing used PBMCs or a T cell subset sorted from them (not recorded which). The receptors here all came from a man aged 18 to 30 who had mild COVID-19 (a few samples of this study predate the infection). Cell type and time point are not known.

There are a few counts of this clonotype. The V and J genes are TRBV20-1 and TRBJ2-7; a weak D match, TRBD1 (5 bases). This CDR3 comprises 14 residues. The germline V gene has CDR1 DFQATT and CDR2 SNEGSKA (reference sequence). V lost 4 bases, J lost 2 bases, and 15 bases lay in between. The chain's CDR3 is CSAKGHDSTYEQYV. CDR3 coding DNA: TGCAGTGCTAAGGGGCACGACAGTACCTACGAGCAGTACGTC.

This clonotype was counted a few times. CDR3 region: CASSQARTQETQYF. The CDR3 nucleotides are TGCGCCAGCAGCCAGGCGCGTACGCAAGAGACCCAGTACTTC. The rearrangement links TRBV4-3 to TRBJ2-5; no clear D gene. CDR3 length: 14 amino acids. The ends were cut back, 3 bases at V and 2 bases at J, with 10 bases in the middle. Germline-derived CDR1 and CDR2 are LGHNA and YSLEER.

This clonotype has a handful of counts. This rearrangement joins TRBV2 to TRBJ2-2, with D perhaps assigned TRBD1 or TRBD2 (5 bases each). Trimming took 2 bases from V and 0 from J, leaving 16 bases between them. CDR3 length: 18 residues. Germline V gene sequence: CDR1 SNHLY, CDR2 FYNNEI. The CDR3 nucleotides read TGTGCCAGCAGTGAATACTCATGGGGGACCTCGAACACCGGGGAGCTGTTTTTT. This sequence encodes CASSEYSWGTSNTGELFF. Drawing the rest from reference TRBV2 and TRBJ2-2, the complete variable domain is EPEVTQTPSHQVTQMGQEVILRCVPISNHLYFYWYRQILGQKVEFLVSFYNNEISEKSEIFDDQFSVERPDGSNFTLKIRSTKLEDSAMYFCASSEYSWGTSNTGELFFGEGSRLTVL.

This clonotype came up a few times. The chain joins TRBV7-2 to TRBJ2-1, with D uncertain. Deletions cut 3 bases from V and 0 bases from J, with 9 bases between. Germline-derived CDR1 and CDR2 are SGHTA and FQGNSA. This CDR3 contains 15 residues. This CDR3 is CASSFARSSYNEQFF. The CDR3 DNA reads TGTGCCAGCAGCTTTGCGAGAAGCTCCTACAATGAGCAGTTCTTC.

The chain employs TRBV12-3 or TRBV12-4 and TRBJ1-1; perhaps TRBD1 as D (6 bases). V gave up 7 bases and J gave up 1 base, with 13 bases separating them. The CDR3 has 14 residues. The CDR3 region is CASKQGFSNTEAFF. Here the CDR3 DNA reads TGTGCCAGCAAGCAGGGGTTTTCGAACACTGAAGCTTTCTTT.

This clonotype was seen only a few times. The rearrangement joins TRBV10-3 to TRBJ2-7; 9 bases are a match to TRBD1. The CDR3 runs 12 residues. Looked up from germline, CDR1 is ENHRY and CDR2 is SYGVKD. The V and J ends lost 10 bases and 5 bases, in that order; junction bases with no gene match: 6. CDR3 sequence: CANPDRGDEQYF. The CDR3 nucleotides are TGTGCCAACCCTGACAGGGGGGACGAGCAGTACTTC.

This clonotype was seen many times. V and J are TRBV19 and TRBJ2-3, with D possibly being TRBD2 (5 bases). V lost 7 bases and J lost 7, with 12 bases in between. Germline V gene lookup returns CDR1 LNHDA and CDR2 SQIVND (reference sequence). This CDR3 is built from 12 residues. In DNA form, the CDR3 reads TGTGCCAGTACGGGGAGCTATAATACGCAGTATTTT. Translated, it gives CASTGSYNTQYF. Based on the CDR3 plus reference TRBV19 and TRBJ2-3, the full variable domain is DGGITQSPKYLFRKEGQNVTLSCEQNLNHDAMYWYRQDPGQGLRLIYYSQIVNDFQKGDIAEGYSVSREKKESFPLTVTSAQKNPTAFYLCASTGSYNTQYFGPGTRLTVL.

This clonotype was observed a few times. This sequence joins TRBV11-2 and TRBJ2-3; D gene unclear. Germline assignment: CDR1 SGHAT and CDR2 FQNNGV. The V end was cut by 3 bases, the J end by 1 base, with 11 bases between. The CDR3 totals 15 residues. The CDR3 loop reads CASSFLRQGTDTQYF. The CDR3, as DNA: TGTGCCAGCAGCTTCCTCAGGCAGGGCACAGATACGCAGTATTTT.

The rearrangement joins TRBV5-1 to TRBJ2-4; TRBD1 agrees at 11 bases. After removal of 2 bases from V and 0 bases from J, the junction contained 10 bases not matched to a gene. In germline, CDR1 is SGHRS, CDR2 YFSETQ. The CDR3 length is 19 residues. The CDR3 coding sequence is TGCGCCAGCAGCTTCCAGGGACAGGGGGGACAGCTAGCCAAAAACATTCAGTACTTC. This codes for CASSFQGQGGQLAKNIQYF.

The V call is TRBV9, the J call TRBJ2-7, with D maybe TRBD1 (6 bases). The CDR3 runs to 15 residues. Trimming pared 3 bases from V and 0 bases from J, leaving 13 bases between. The germline gives CDR1 SGDLS, CDR2 YYNGEE. The CDR3 DNA follows: TGTGCCAGCAGCGAGGGGACATGGGGCTCCTACGAGCAGTACTTC. Its translation: CASSEGTWGSYEQYF. The complete variable domain, with remaining parts taken from reference TRBV9 and TRBJ2-7, reads DSGVTQTPKHLITATGQRVTLRCSPRSGDLSVYWYQQSLDQGLQFLIQYYNGEERAKGNILERFSAQQFPDLHSELNLSSLELGDSALYFCASSEGTWGSYEQYFGPGTRLTVT.

This sequence joins TRBV11-2 and TRBJ2-1; D not certain. The length of the CDR3 is 13 residues. Trimming removed 1 base from V and 9 bases from J, with 10 bases in between. Germline values: CDR1 SGHAT, CDR2 FQNNGV. In DNA, the CDR3 is TGTGCCAGCAGCTTAGTGCGCGTCCCTGAGCAGTTCTTC. Protein: CASSLVRVPEQFF.

V is TRBV7-3 and J is TRBJ2-1; TRBD2 matches at 11 bases. V was pared by 3 bases and J by 6 bases, with 4 bases of the junction left unmatched. This CDR3 has 15 amino acids. Germline V gives CDR1 SGHTA, CDR2 FQGTGA. CDR3 amino acids: CASSFLAGGFNEQFF. The CDR3 DNA reads TGTGCCAGCAGCTTCCTAGCGGGGGGTTTCAATGAGCAGTTCTTC.

In its sample, this clonotype was seen a few times. The chain uses TRBV12-3 or TRBV12-4 and TRBJ2-3; tentative D call: TRBD2 (6 bases). V was trimmed by 6 bases and J by 3 bases, leaving 16 bases between them. The CDR3 covers 15 residues. In nucleotides, the CDR3 is TGTGCCAGCAGCCCTGTGCGGGGTGGTACAGATACGCAGTATTTT. It translates to CASSPVRGGTDTQYF.

This clonotype showed up just a few times. The rearrangement joins TRBV7-6 to TRBJ1-4, with 7 bases identical to TRBD1. The germline V gene has CDR1 SGHVS and CDR2 FNYEAQ. V gave up 5 bases and J gave up 0 bases; unmatched junction bases: 6. The CDR3 runs 16 residues. Written as DNA, the CDR3 is TGTGCCAGCAGCCAAGGGGGCGTAGCAACTAATGAAAAACTGTTTTTT. Translated: CASSQGGVATNEKLFF.

This clonotype has more than one count but fewer than ten. The chain is built from TRBV25-1 and TRBJ2-7; 7 bases agree with TRBD1. The V gene's germline CDR1 is MGHDK and CDR2 SYGVNS. The CDR3 covers 12 residues. Trimming cost V 5 bases and J 5 bases; bases outside gene matches: 3. The CDR3 loop reads CASSNTGDEQYF. In DNA form, the CDR3 reads TGTGCCAGCAGTAATACAGGGGACGAGCAGTACTTC.